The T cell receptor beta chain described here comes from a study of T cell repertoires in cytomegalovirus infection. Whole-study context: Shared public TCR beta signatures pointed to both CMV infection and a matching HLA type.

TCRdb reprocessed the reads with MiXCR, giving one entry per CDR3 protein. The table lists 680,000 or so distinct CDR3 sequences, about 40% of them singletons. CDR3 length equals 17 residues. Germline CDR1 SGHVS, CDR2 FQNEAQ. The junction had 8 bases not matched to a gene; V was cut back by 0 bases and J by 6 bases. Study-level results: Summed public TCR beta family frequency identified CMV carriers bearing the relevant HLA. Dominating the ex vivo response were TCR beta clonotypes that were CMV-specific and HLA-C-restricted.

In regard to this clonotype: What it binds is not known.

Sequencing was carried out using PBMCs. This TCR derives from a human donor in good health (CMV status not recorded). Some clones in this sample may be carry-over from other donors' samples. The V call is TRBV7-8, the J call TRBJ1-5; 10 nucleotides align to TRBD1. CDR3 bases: TGTGCCAGCAGCTTAGCGCTGACAGGGGGCGCGTCTCAGCCCCAGCATTTT. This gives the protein CASSLALTGGASQPQHF. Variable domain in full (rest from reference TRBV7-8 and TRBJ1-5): GAGVSQSPRYKVAKRGQDVALRCDPISGHVSLFWYQQALGQGPEFLTYFQNEAQLDKSGLPSDRFFAERPEGSVSTLKIQRTQQEDSAVYLCASSLALTGGASQPQHFGDGTRLSIL.